These 6 T cell receptor beta chains were sequenced from one sample in a study of human T cells and chemical hapten exposure. Time point here: pre-sensitization, week 0. Treatment noted: therapeutic diphenylcyclopropenone sensitization with weekly scalp DPC. TCRdb re-derived calls from the RACE reads in MiXCR, one entry per CDR3 protein. There are approximately 320,000 distinct CDR3 sequences in the sample; about 5% occur only once, and over 6.5% lies in the top ten. The source material was whole blood, sampled in connection with sensitization to the hapten diphenylcyclopropenone (DPC). The receptors derive from a young woman with alopecia areata. Some clones in this sample may be carry-over from other donors' samples.

Comments on this clonotype: With a much larger clone just one base away, this may be a read error. V gene TRBV11-2 combines with J gene TRBJ1-1, with D maybe TRBD1 (6 bases). Deletions cut 11 bases from V and 5 bases from J, with 18 bases between. Per germline, CDR1 SGHAT and CDR2 FQNNGV. The CDR3 is 13 amino acids. DNA for the CDR3: TGTGCCTGCCGGACAGACTCGGGTACTGAAGCTTTCTTT. Encoded protein: CACRTDSGTEAFF.

This clonotype was recorded many times. The chain joins TRBV6-2 or TRBV6-3 to TRBJ1-2; D unresolved. The CDR3 is 13 amino acids. Germline V gene sequence: CDR1 MNHEY, CDR2 SVGEGT. Trimming removed 5 bases from V and 6 bases from J, with 13 bases in between. The DNA for the CDR3 is TGTGCCAGCAGTCTCCAGAGGCGTGATGGCTACACCTTC. Its translation is CASSLQRRDGYTF.

This clonotype occurred a few times. V is TRBV20-1 and J is TRBJ1-1; D not resolved. Germline CDR1 reads DFQATT; CDR2 reads SNEGSKA (reference sequence). The CDR3 is made up of 13 amino acids. V gave up 1 base and J gave up 0 bases, with 6 bases separating them. CDR3 residues: CSARVQLNTEAFF. The CDR3, as DNA: TGCAGTGCTAGAGTACAACTGAACACTGAAGCTTTCTTT.

The V call is TRBV6-2 or TRBV6-3, the J call TRBJ2-3, with D unresolved. The CDR3 consists of 16 residues. Germline CDR1 is MNHEY and CDR2 is SVGEGT. V lost 0 bases and J 2 bases, leaving 12 bases between the germline ends. In DNA, the CDR3 is TGTGCCAGCAGTTACTCGATAAAGGGTTACACAGATACGCAGTATTTT. This codes for CASSYSIKGYTDTQYF.

The chain employs TRBV6-2 or TRBV6-3 and TRBJ2-3; TRBD2 aligns across 7 bases. Looked up from germline, CDR1 is MNHEY and CDR2 is SVGEGT. V trimming: 10 bases; J trimming: 1 base; junction bases outside the gene matches: 11. CDR3 length: 15 amino acids. CDR3 DNA: TGTGCCACTCAATCTAAGGGACTACGCACAGATACGCAGTATTTT. It yields the protein CATQSKGLRTDTQYF.

This clonotype showed up just once. A much larger clonotype is one base distant, so this may be a read error. The genes are TRBV7-9 and TRBJ1-2, with D unclear. CDR1 is SEHNR, CDR2 FQNEAQ, per germline (reference sequence). This CDR3 is 12 amino acids long. V lost 3 bases and J lost 6, with 8 bases in between. The CDR3 protein is CASSLGLHGYTF. CDR3 coding DNA: TGTGCCAGCAGCTTGGGCCTCCATGGCTACACCTTC.